A selection of T cell receptor beta chains follows, all from one sample in a study of T cells in Graves' hyperthyroidism and ophthalmopathy. A single record per CDR3 protein comes from TCRdb applying MiXCR to the multiplex PCR reads. The sample consists of over 700,000 distinct CDR3 sequences, about 19% of them appearing once. Sequenced sample: blood. These receptors originate from a woman in her fifties or sixties with Graves' hyperthyroidism that later progressed to Graves' ophthalmopathy. The CDR3 runs from the conserved cysteine through the conserved F or W. D genes are given only for firm matches. Expanded clones get a size class; other rows say once, few or many, or leave the size out.

clone size	J gene	D gene	V gene	CDR3 DNA	CDR3 protein
few	TRBJ1-6	NA	TRBV7-9	TGTGCCAGCAGCTTATTAGACTCACCCCTCCACTTT	CASSLLDSPLHF
few	TRBJ1-5	NA	TRBV19	TGTGCCAGTAGTATAGGTGGGGGCGATCAGCCCCAGCATTTT	CASSIGGGDQPQHF
NA	TRBJ1-5	NA	TRBV12-3/TRBV12-4	TGTGCCAGCAGCTTCACAGGGAGGCCCCAGCATTTT	CASSFTGRPQHF
NA	TRBJ2-7	NA	TRBV7-2	TGTGCCAGCAGCCAGACTCCCGGGAGCTACGAGCAGTACTTC	CASSQTPGSYEQYF
few	TRBJ2-4	NA	TRBV29-1	TGCAGCGTTGAAGATCTAACAGGGGAGGAAAACATTCAGTACTTC	CSVEDLTGEENIQYF
few	TRBJ2-5	NA	TRBV4-2	TGTGCCAGCAGCCACCATCAACCACGGGACTCGCCCCAAGAGACCCAGTACTTC	CASSHHQPRDSPQETQYF
NA	TRBJ2-2	TRBD2	TRBV29-1	TGCAGCGTCACCCGGACTAGCGGGGGGCAAATCGGGGAGCTGTTTTTT	CSVTRTSGGQIGELFF
many	TRBJ2-5	NA	TRBV7-9	TGTGCCAGCAGCTTAGCGCTTCTCGGGGCTGAGACCCAGTACTTC	CASSLALLGAETQYF
few	TRBJ1-2	NA	TRBV4-1	TGCGCCAGCAGCCAAAGTTTACGTGGAAACTATGGCTACACCTTC	CASSQSLRGNYGYTF
many	TRBJ2-7	NA	TRBV7-2	TGTGCCAGCAGCCCTACTTTATACGAGCAGTACTTC	CASSPTLYEQYF
NA	TRBJ1-1	NA	TRBV19	TGTGCCAGTAGTATCACAGGAAAGAACACTGAAGCTTTCTTT	CASSITGKNTEAFF
few	TRBJ1-5	TRBD1	TRBV6-1	TGTGCCAGCAGTAAAATGACAGGGGGACGGAGCAATCAGCCCCAGCATTTT	CASSKMTGGRSNQPQHF
few	TRBJ1-5	NA	TRBV5-4	TGTGCCAGCAGCTTCTGGGGGCAGGACAATCAGCCCCAGCATTTT	CASSFWGQDNQPQHF
many	TRBJ1-1	TRBD1	TRBV30	TGTGCCTGGAGAACGATCGACAGGGGGGGGACTGAAGCTTTCTTT	CAWRTIDRGGTEAFF
NA	TRBJ2-5	TRBD2	TRBV6-2/TRBV6-3	TGTGCCAGCAGAGACAGCGGGGGGGCCTGGGAGACCCAGTACTTC	CASRDSGGAWETQYF
many	TRBJ1-1	TRBD1	TRBV6-5	TGTGCCAGCAGTTACTCCGGGACAGGTTTCACTGAAGCTTTCTTT	CASSYSGTGFTEAFF
NA	TRBJ1-2	NA	TRBV20-1	TGCAGTGCTAGAGCAGGGGAAAACTATGGCTACACCTTC	CSARAGENYGYTF
few	TRBJ2-4	NA	TRBV30	TGTGCCTGGAGTGGTCTTTGGGGACCCAAAAACATTCAGTACTTC	CAWSGLWGPKNIQYF
few	TRBJ1-5	NA	TRBV3-1	TGTGCCAGCAGCCAAGGCCTCGGGTCTCGCAATCAGCCCCAGCATTTT	CASSQGLGSRNQPQHF
few	TRBJ1-1	TRBD1	TRBV7-9	TGTGCCAGCAGCTTACCTATGGTGGGGTACCGGACAGGGAAGACTGAAGCTTTCTTT	CASSLPMVGYRTGKTEAFF
few	TRBJ2-3	NA	TRBV3-1	TGTGCCAGCAAGACAGAGGGTAAGGGGATGGATACGCAGTATTTT	CASKTEGKGMDTQYF
many	TRBJ2-7	TRBD1	TRBV3-1	TGTGCCAGCAACCAGGGACAGAGTATTGGGGAGCAGTACTTC	CASNQGQSIGEQYF
many	TRBJ2-1	TRBD2	TRBV18	TGTGCCAGCTCACCACGGTCAGCGGGGAGTTACAATGAGCAGTTCTTC	CASSPRSAGSYNEQFF
many	TRBJ2-3	TRBD2	TRBV2	TGTGCCAGCAGTGACATACTAGCGGGAGTTTTAGATACGCAGTATTTT	CASSDILAGVLDTQYF
few	TRBJ1-4	TRBD1	TRBV3-1	TGTGCCAGCAGACAGGGGAACTTGAACGAAAAACTGTTTTTT	CASRQGNLNEKLFF
few	TRBJ2-3	NA	TRBV27	TGTGCCAGCAATACATGGGGACCCGCCACAGATACGCAGTATTTT	CASNTWGPATDTQYF
few	TRBJ1-4	NA	TRBV27	TGTGCCAGCGGTATTAGGGAGGGTGAAAAACTGTTTTTT	CASGIREGEKLFF
few	TRBJ1-5	NA	TRBV15	TGTGCCACCCGAACCCAGGTTGCGGGTCAGCCCCAGCATTTT	CATRTQVAGQPQHF
NA	TRBJ1-4	TRBD1	TRBV6-1	TGTGCCAGCAGTAGACCACCGACAGGGGGGATTGAAAAACTGTTTTTT	CASSRPPTGGIEKLFF
many	TRBJ2-1	NA	TRBV11-2	TGTGCCAGCAGCGCGTTATTAGGGGGGGCCTACAATGAGCAGTTCTTC	CASSALLGGAYNEQFF
NA	TRBJ2-3	TRBD2	TRBV6-2/TRBV6-3	TGTGCCAGCAGTGGTTTAGGTGGGACTAGGGTAACGGATACGCAGTATTTT	CASSGLGGTRVTDTQYF
NA	TRBJ2-2	TRBD1	TRBV20-1	TGCAGTGCTAGAGTGGACAGGGGTGGCACCGGGGAGCTGTTTTTT	CSARVDRGGTGELFF
NA	TRBJ2-2	TRBD2	TRBV6-1	TGTGCCAGCACCCGAGGGAGGGGCACCGGGGAGCTGTTTTTT	CASTRGRGTGELFF
many	TRBJ2-7	TRBD1	TRBV10-3	TGTGCCATTGCGCCGGGACAGGGGGCCTACGAGCAGTACTTC	CAIAPGQGAYEQYF